Presented here are 16 T cell receptor beta chains from one specimen sequenced in a study of human T cells and chemical hapten exposure. Specified time point: pre-sensitization, week 0. The treatment: therapeutic diphenylcyclopropenone sensitization with weekly scalp DPC. TCRdb ran MiXCR on the RACE reads and lists one entry per CDR3 protein. Of 270,000 or so distinct CDR3 sequences in the sample, almost 8% were seen once. Material: whole blood, obtained in connection with sensitization to the hapten diphenylcyclopropenone (DPC). The receptors shown here come from a man between 18 and 29 years old with alopecia areata. Some clones in this sample may be carry-over from other donors' samples.

This sequence joins TRBV6-2 or TRBV6-3 and TRBJ2-7, with D possibly being TRBD2 (6 bases). The CDR3 covers 16 residues. V was clipped by 0 bases and J by 0 bases, with 12 bases between them. Per germline, CDR1 MNHEY and CDR2 SVGEGT. The CDR3 sequence: CASSYSLRGGSYEQYV. The CDR3 DNA follows: TGTGCCAGCAGTTACTCGCTCCGGGGAGGCTCCTACGAGCAGTACGTC.

The chain employs TRBV6-2 or TRBV6-3 and TRBJ1-6; no clear D. This CDR3 has 12 amino acids. Germline CDR1 MNHEY, CDR2 SVGEGT. V lost 8 bases, J lost 6 bases, and 8 bases lay in between. Written as DNA, the CDR3 is TGTGCCAGCTGGACGGTTAATTCACCCCTCCACTTT. As protein: CASWTVNSPLHF.

V usage is TRBV7-2 and J usage is TRBJ1-5; the D is unclear. CDR3 size: 15 residues. Trimming shortened V by 4 bases and J by 4 bases, and 14 bases separated the two germline ends. Per germline, CDR1 SGHTA and CDR2 FQGNSA. CDR3 loop: CASSSVGEWNQPQHF. In DNA form, the CDR3 reads TGTGCCAGCAGCTCGGTCGGGGAGTGGAATCAGCCCCAGCATTTT.

This clonotype was detected ten times or more. The gene calls are TRBV6-4 and TRBJ2-1; 10 nucleotides line up with TRBD2. This CDR3 is 15 amino acids long. V trimming: 3 bases; J trimming: 1 base; junction bases outside the gene matches: 0. Germline CDR1 and CDR2: MRHNA and SNTAGT. CDR3 residues: CASSEAGGSYNEQFF. The CDR3, as DNA: TGTGCCAGCAGTGAAGCGGGGGGGTCCTACAATGAGCAGTTCTTC.

There are many counts of this clonotype. V and J are TRBV10-2 and TRBJ1-1, with 11 bases identical to TRBD1. V lost 6 bases, J lost 0 bases, and 6 bases stayed unmatched. The germline V gene has CDR1 WSHSY and CDR2 SAAADI. The CDR3 consists of 16 residues. The CDR3 protein is CASRPRDRGMNTEAFF. In DNA form, the CDR3 reads TGCGCCAGCAGGCCACGGGACAGGGGGATGAACACTGAAGCTTTCTTT.

This clonotype was recorded at least ten times. V gene TRBV7-2 combines with J gene TRBJ2-3, with 7 bases that match TRBD2. The germline gives CDR1 SGHTA, CDR2 FQGNSA. The CDR3 length is 16 residues. V was pared by 1 base and J by 1 base, with 5 bases of the junction left unmatched. This CDR3 is CASSLVSGGGTDTQYF. The CDR3 DNA reads TGTGCCAGCAGCTTAGTATCGGGGGGAGGCACAGATACGCAGTATTTT.

The table lists this clonotype with many counts. The V gene is TRBV4-1, the J gene TRBJ1-6; maybe TRBD1 (5 bases). The V end was cut by 3 bases, the J end by 7 bases, with 7 bases between. The CDR3 has 13 residues. CDR1 and CDR2 from the germline V gene are MGHRA and YSYEKL. This chain's CDR3 is CASSQGGNSPLHF. The CDR3 coding sequence is TGCGCCAGCAGCCAGGGGGGAAATTCACCCCTCCACTTT.

In this sample, this clonotype turned up a few times. The chain uses TRBV7-9 and TRBJ1-3; D not resolved. The CDR3 sequence is 15 residues long. Germline values: CDR1 SEHNR, CDR2 FQNEAQ (reference sequence). V shed 3 bases and J shed 0 bases, with 9 bases lying between them. The CDR3, as DNA: TGTGCCAGCAGCTTGTTGGTCCCCTCTGGAAACACCATATATTTT. It encodes CASSLLVPSGNTIYF.

This clonotype was recorded a few times. The chain combines TRBV5-1 with TRBJ1-1; TRBD1 matches at 8 bases. The ends lost 3 bases at V and 1 base at J; junction bases unmatched: 5. The CDR3 extends over 15 amino acids. Looked up from germline, CDR1 is SGHRS and CDR2 is YFSETQ. The CDR3 region has the DNA TGCGCCAGCAGCTACGGACAGGGACGGAACACTGAAGCTTTCTTT. This codes for CASSYGQGRNTEAFF.

A few counts support this clonotype. J is TRBJ1-6 and V is TRBV12-3 or TRBV12-4; 8 bases fit TRBD1. Germline trimming cut 6 bases from V and 7 bases from J; bases unmatched to any gene: 5. The CDR3 extends over 14 amino acids. CDR3 in DNA: TGTGCCAGCAGACGGTGGGACAGGAATTCACCCCTCCACTTT. Translating it yields CASRRWDRNSPLHF.

This clonotype was found a few times. The chain's CDR3 is CASSLKGEKLFF. The CDR3 region has the DNA TGTGCCAGCAGTTTAAAGGGTGAAAAACTGTTTTTT. The rearrangement joins TRBV28 to TRBJ1-4; D is unclear. The CDR3 has 12 residues. V gave up 2 bases and J gave up 7 bases, with 5 bases separating them. The germline V gene has CDR1 MDHEN and CDR2 SYDVKM.

This clonotype was observed a few times. CDR3 amino acids: CASSMGGTGLFTEAFF. The CDR3 DNA sequence: TGCGCCAGCAGCATGGGCGGGACAGGGCTTTTTACTGAAGCTTTCTTT. The chain is built from TRBV5-1 and TRBJ1-1, with TRBD1 identical over 9 bases. This CDR3 has 16 amino acids. From germline, CDR1 is SGHRS and CDR2 YFSETQ. V gave up 4 bases and J gave up 5 bases; unmatched junction bases: 12.

J is TRBJ2-7 and V is TRBV24-1; the D is unclear. Trimming cost V 6 bases and J 0 bases, with 11 bases left between them. Germline CDR1 and CDR2: KGHDR and SFDVKD. This CDR3 spans 14 amino acids. CDR3 DNA: TGTGCCACCAGTTCCGCGGCTATCTCCTACGAGCAGTACTTC. Translated, it gives CATSSAAISYEQYF.

This clonotype has a count of ten or more. CDR3 sequence reads: CASSYGGPPYEQYF. The CDR3 DNA is TGTGCCAGCAGTTACGGGGGCCCACCTTACGAGCAGTACTTC. V usage is TRBV6-5 and J usage is TRBJ2-7, with a tentative D call TRBD1 (6 bases). This CDR3 spans 14 amino acids. Per the germline V gene, CDR1 is MNHEY and CDR2 is SVGAGI. Trimming shortened V by 2 bases and J by 4 bases, and 12 bases separated the two germline ends.

This clonotype was detected a few times. The V gene is TRBV5-1, the J gene TRBJ1-6; maybe TRBD1 (6 bases). V dropped 1 base and J dropped 9 bases, with 14 bases sitting between them. This CDR3 region has 15 residues. Germline CDR1 and CDR2: SGHRS and YFSETQ. CDR3 sequence reads: CASSLLEQGGSPLHF. Here the CDR3 DNA reads TGCGCCAGCAGCTTGTTAGAACAGGGTGGTTCACCCCTCCACTTT.

This clonotype was recorded many times. The chain joins TRBV5-6 to TRBJ2-3; no clear D gene. Germline V gives CDR1 SGHDT, CDR2 YYEEEE. The CDR3 is 13 residues long. Trimming took off 3 bases at V and 1 base at J, with 6 bases between the two ends. CDR3 nucleotide sequence: TGTGCCAGCAGCTCCCGGGGCACAGATACGCAGTATTTT. This encodes CASSSRGTDTQYF.